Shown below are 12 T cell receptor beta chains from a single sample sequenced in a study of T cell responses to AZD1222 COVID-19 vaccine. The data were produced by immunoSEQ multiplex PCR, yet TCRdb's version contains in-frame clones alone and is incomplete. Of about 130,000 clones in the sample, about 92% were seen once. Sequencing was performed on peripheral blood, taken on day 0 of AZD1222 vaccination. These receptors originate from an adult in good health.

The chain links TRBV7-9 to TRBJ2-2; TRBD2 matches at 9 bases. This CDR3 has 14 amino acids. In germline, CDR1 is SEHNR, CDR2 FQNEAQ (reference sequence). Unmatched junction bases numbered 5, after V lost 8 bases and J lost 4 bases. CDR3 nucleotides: TGTGCCAGCTCCCATAGCGGGAGCACCGGGGAGCTGTTTTTT. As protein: CASSHSGSTGELFF.

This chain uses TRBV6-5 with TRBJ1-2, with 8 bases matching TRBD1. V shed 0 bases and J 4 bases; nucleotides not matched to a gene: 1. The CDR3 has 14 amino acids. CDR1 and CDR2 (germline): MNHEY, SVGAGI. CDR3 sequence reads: CASSYSTGVYGYTF. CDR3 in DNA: TGTGCCAGCAGTTACTCGACAGGGGTCTATGGCTACACCTTC.

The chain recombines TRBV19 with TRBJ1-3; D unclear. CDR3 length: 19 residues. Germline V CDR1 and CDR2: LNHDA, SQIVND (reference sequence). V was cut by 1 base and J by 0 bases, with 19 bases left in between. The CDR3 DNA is TGTGCCAGTAGTATAGCCGGGCGGGGTAGGACCTACTCTGGAAACACCATATATTTT. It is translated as CASSIAGRGRTYSGNTIYF.

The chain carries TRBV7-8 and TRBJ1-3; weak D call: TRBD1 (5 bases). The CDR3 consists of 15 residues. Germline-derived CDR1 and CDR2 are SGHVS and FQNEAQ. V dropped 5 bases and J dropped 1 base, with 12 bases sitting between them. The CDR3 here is CASSASGPSGNTIYF. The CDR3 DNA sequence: TGTGCCAGCAGCGCCTCAGGGCCTTCTGGAAACACCATATATTTT.

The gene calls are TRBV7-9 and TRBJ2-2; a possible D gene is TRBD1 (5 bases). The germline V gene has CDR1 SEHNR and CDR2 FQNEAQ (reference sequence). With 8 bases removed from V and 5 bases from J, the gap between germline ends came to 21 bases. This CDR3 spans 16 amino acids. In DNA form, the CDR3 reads TGTGCCAGCGCCGTAGGGGTCAGGGTGGGAACCGGGGAGCTGTTTTTT. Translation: CASAVGVRVGTGELFF.

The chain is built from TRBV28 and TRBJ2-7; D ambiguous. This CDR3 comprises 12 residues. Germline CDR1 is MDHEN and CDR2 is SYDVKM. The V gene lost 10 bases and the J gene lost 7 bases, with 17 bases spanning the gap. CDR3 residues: CATTQWADEQYF. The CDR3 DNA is TGTGCCACCACCCAGTGGGCTGATGAGCAGTACTTC.

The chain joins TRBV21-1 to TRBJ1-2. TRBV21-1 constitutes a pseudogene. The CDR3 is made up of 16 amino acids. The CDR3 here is CASSKFWSPTPYGYTF. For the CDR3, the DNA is TGTGCCAGCAGCAAATTTTGGTCTCCGACCCCCTATGGCTACACCTTC.

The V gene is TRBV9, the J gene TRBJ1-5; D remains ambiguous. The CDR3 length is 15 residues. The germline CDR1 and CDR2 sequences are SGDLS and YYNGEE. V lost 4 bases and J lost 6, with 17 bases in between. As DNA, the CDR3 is TGTGCCAGCAGCACCGGGTCCTCTACGGGTCAGCCCCAGCATTTT. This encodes CASSTGSSTGQPQHF.

CDR3 amino acids: CASSPSTGDTEAFF. In DNA form, the CDR3 reads TGTGCCAGCTCCCCTTCGACAGGGGACACTGAAGCTTTCTTT. J is TRBJ1-1 and V is TRBV18; 8 nucleotides line up with TRBD1. V lost 6 bases and J lost 3; bases outside the gene matches: 6. Per germline, CDR1 KGHSH and CDR2 LQKENI. This CDR3 spans 14 amino acids. The full variable domain, rest sourced from reference TRBV18 and TRBJ1-1, is NAGVMQNPRHLVRRRGQEARLRCSPMKGHSHVYWYRQLPEEGLKFMVYLQKENIIDESGMPKERFSAEFPKEGPSILRIQQVVRGDSAAYFCASSPSTGDTEAFFGQGTRLTVV.

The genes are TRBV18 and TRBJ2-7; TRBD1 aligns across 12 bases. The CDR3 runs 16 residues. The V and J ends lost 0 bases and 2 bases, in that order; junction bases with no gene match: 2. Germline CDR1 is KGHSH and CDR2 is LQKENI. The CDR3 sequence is CASSPPGTGGAYEQYF. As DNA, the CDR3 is TGTGCCAGCTCACCACCAGGGACAGGGGGCGCCTACGAGCAGTACTTC.

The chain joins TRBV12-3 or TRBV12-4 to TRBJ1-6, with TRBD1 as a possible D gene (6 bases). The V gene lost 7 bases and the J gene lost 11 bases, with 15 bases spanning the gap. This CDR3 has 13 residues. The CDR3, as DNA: TGTGCCAGCACCGACGGACAGTCGACACCCCTCCACTTT. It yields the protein CASTDGQSTPLHF.

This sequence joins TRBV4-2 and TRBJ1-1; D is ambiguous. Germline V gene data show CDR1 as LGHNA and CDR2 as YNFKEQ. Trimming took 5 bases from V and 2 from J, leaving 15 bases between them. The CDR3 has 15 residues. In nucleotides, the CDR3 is TGTGCCAGCAGCTATATGACGGACGGCAACACTGAAGCTTTCTTT. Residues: CASSYMTDGNTEAFF.